This T cell receptor beta chain appears in the sequencing data of a study of blood T cell repertoires in COVID-19. The CDR3 contains 15 residues. Trimming took 3 bases from V and 3 from J; bases not matched to a gene: 1. In germline, CDR1 is SGHNT, CDR2 YYREEE (reference sequence). TCRdb's copy holds only in-frame clones and misses some; the assay was immunoSEQ multiplex PCR. The repertoire includes over 85,000 clones, about 80% of them detected once, and roughly a quarter sits in the top ten. This clone was observed once. This specimen includes other DNA sequences encoding the same CDR3. The source of this sequence is a man aged 65 to 79 with acute or convalescent COVID-19. Sequenced input: peripheral blood. The chain links TRBV5-4 to TRBJ2-1; 12 positions agree with TRBD2. The CDR3 DNA reads as TGTGCCAGCAGCTCGACTAGCGGGAGCTACAATGAGCAGTTCTTC. Protein sequence: CASSSTSGSYNEQFF.